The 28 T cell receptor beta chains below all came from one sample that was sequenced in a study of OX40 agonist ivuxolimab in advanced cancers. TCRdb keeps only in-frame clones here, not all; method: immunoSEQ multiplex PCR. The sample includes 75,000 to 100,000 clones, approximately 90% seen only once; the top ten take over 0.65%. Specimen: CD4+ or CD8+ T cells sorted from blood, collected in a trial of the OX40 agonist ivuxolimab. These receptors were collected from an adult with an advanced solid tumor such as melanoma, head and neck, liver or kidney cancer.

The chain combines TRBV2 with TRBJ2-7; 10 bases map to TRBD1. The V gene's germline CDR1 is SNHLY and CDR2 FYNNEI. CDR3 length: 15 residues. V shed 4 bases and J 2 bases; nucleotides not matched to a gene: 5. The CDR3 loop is CASSGDRGSAYEQYF. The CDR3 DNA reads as TGTGCCAGCAGTGGGGACAGGGGTTCGGCCTACGAGCAGTACTTC.

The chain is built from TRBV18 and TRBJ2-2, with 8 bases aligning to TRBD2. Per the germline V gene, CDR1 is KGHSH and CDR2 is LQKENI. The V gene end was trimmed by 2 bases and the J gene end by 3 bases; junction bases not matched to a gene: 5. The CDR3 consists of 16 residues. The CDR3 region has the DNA TGTGCCAGCTCACCAGACGGGAGGGGCCACACCGGGGAGCTGTTTTTT. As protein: CASSPDGRGHTGELFF.

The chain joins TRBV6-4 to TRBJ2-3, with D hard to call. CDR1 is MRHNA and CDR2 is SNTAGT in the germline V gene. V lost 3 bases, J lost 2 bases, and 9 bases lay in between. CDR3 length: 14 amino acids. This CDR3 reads CASSETPYTDTQYF. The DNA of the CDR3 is TGTGCCAGCAGTGAAACACCATACACAGATACGCAGTATTTT.

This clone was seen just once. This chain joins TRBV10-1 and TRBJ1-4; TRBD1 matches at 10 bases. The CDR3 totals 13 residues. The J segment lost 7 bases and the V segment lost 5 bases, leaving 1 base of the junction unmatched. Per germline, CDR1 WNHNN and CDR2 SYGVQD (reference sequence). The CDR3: CASSRTGGEKLFF. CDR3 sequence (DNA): TGCGCCAGCAGTCGGACAGGGGGTGAAAAACTGTTTTTT.

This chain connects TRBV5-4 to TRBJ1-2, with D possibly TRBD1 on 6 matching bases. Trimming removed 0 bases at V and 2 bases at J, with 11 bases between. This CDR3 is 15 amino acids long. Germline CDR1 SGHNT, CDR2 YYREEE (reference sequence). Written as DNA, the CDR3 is TGTGCCAGCAGCTTGGGGCAGGGGCAGAACTATGGCTACACCTTC. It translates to CASSLGQGQNYGYTF.

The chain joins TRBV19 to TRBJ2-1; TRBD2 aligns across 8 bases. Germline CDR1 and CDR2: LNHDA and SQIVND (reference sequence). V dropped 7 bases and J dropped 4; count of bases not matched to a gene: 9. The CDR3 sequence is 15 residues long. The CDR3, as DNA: TGTGCCAGTATCCCGTCGGGCGGGAGGTACAATGAGCAGTTCTTC. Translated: CASIPSGGRYNEQFF.

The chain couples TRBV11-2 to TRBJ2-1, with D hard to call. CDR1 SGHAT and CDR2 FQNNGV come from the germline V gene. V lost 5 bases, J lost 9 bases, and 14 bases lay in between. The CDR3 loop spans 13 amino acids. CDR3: CASSLRRWGEQFF. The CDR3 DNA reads TGTGCCAGCAGCCTTCGTCGGTGGGGTGAGCAGTTCTTC.

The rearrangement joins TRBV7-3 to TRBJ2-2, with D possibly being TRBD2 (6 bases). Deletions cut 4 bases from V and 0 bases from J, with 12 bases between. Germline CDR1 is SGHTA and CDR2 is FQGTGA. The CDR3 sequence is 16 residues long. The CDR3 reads CASSSPAGPNTGELFF. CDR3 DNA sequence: TGTGCCAGCAGCTCGCCGGCGGGGCCGAACACCGGGGAGCTGTTTTTT. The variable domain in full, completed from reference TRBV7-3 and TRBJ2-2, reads GAGVSQTPSNKVTEKGKYVELRCDPISGHTALYWYRQSLGQGPEFLIYFQGTGAADDSGLPNDRFFAVRPEGSVSTLKIQRTERGDSAVYLCASSSPAGPNTGELFFGEGSRLTVL.

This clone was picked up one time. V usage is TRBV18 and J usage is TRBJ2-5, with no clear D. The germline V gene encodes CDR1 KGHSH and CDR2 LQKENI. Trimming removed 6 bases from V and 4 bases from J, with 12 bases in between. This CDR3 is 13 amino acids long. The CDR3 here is CASSMGLRETQYF. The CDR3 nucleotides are TGTGCCAGCTCCATGGGTCTGCGAGAGACCCAGTACTTC. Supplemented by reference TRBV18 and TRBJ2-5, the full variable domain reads NAGVMQNPRHLVRRRGQEARLRCSPMKGHSHVYWYRQLPEEGLKFMVYLQKENIIDESGMPKERFSAEFPKEGPSILRIQQVVRGDSAAYFCASSMGLRETQYFGPGTRLLVL.

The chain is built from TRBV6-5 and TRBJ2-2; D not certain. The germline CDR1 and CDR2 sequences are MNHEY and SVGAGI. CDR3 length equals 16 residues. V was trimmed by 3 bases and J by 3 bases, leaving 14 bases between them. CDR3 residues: CASSYRRSPYTGELFF. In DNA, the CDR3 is TGTGCCAGCAGTTATAGAAGGAGCCCGTACACCGGGGAGCTGTTTTTT.

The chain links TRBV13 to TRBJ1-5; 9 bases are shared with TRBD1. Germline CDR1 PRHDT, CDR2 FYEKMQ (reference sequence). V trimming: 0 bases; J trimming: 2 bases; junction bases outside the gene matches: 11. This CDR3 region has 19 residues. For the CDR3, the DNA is TGTGCCAGCAGCTTAGGAGGGACAGGGCCCGGAGGTGGCAATCAGCCCCAGCATTTT. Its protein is CASSLGGTGPGGGNQPQHF.

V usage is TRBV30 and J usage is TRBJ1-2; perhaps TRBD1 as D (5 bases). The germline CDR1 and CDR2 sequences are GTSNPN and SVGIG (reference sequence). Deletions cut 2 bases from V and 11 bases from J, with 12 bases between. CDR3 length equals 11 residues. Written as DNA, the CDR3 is TGTGCCTGGAGTCCGGCAGGGAGGTACACCTTC. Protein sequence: CAWSPAGRYTF.

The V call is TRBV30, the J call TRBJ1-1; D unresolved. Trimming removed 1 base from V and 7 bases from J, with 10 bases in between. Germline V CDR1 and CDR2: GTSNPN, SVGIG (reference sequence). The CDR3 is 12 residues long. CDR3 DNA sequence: TGTGCCTGGAGTGGATTCTCAGTTGAAGCTTTCTTT. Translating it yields CAWSGFSVEAFF.

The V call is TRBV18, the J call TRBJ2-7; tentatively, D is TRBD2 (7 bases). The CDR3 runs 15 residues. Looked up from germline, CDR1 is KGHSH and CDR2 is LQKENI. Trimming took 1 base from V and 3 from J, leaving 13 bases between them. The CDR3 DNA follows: TGTGCCAGCTCACCACGGGGGGGCTCCGACTACGAGCAGTACTTC. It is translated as CASSPRGGSDYEQYF.

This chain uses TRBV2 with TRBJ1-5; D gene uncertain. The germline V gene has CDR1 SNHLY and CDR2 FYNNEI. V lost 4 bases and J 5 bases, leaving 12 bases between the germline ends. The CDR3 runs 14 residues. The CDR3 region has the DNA TGTGCCAGCAGTGTCATTCTTGTGGATCAGCCCCAGCATTTT. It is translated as CASSVILVDQPQHF.

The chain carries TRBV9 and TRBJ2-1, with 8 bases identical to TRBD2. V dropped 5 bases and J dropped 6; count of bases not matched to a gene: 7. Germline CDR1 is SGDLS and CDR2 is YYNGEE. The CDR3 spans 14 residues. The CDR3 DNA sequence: TGTGCCAGCAGGGGAGCGGGAGAGAGCAATGAGCAGTTCTTC. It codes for CASRGAGESNEQFF.

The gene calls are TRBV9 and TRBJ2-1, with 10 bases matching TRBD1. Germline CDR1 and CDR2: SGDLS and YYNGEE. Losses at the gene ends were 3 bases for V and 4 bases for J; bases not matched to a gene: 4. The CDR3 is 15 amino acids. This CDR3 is CASSADRGTYNEQFF. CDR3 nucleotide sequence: TGTGCCAGCAGCGCGGACAGGGGGACTTACAATGAGCAGTTCTTC.

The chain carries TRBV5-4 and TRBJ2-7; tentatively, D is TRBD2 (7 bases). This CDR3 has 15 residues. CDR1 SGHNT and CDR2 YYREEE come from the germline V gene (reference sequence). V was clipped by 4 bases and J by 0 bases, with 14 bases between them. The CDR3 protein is CASSPGGGRSYEQYF. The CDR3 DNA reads TGTGCCAGCAGCCCGGGGGGCGGGCGCTCCTACGAGCAGTACTTC.

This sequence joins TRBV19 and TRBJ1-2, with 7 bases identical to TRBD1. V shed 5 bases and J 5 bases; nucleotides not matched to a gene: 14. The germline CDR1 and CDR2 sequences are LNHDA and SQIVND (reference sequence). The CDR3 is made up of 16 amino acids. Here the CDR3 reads CASSLGDRLRAYGYTF. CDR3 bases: TGTGCCAGTAGTCTGGGGGACAGACTAAGGGCTTATGGCTACACCTTC.

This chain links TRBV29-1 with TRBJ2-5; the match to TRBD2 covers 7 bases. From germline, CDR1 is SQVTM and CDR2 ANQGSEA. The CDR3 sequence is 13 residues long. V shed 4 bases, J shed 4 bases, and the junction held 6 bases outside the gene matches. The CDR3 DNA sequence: TGCAGCGTTGGGGGCTGGGAGGGAGAGACCCAGTACTTC. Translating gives CSVGGWEGETQYF.

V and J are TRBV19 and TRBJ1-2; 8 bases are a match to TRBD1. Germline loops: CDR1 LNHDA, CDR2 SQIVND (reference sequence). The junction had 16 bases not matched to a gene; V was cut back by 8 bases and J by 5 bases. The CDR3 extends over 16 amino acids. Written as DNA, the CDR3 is TGTGCCAGTGAAAACAACCAGGGGGCAGGCCCTTATGGCTACACCTTC. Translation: CASENNQGAGPYGYTF. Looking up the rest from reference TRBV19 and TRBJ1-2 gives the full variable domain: DGGITQSPKYLFRKEGQNVTLSCEQNLNHDAMYWYRQDPGQGLRLIYYSQIVNDFQKGDIAEGYSVSREKKESFPLTVTSAQKNPTAFYLCASENNQGAGPYGYTFGSGTRLTVV.

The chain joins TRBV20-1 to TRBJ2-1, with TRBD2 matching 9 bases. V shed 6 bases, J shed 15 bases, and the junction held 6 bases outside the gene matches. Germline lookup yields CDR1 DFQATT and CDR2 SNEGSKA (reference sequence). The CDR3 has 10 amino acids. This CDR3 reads CSAGGTSRFF. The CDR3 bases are TGCAGTGCCGGAGGGACTAGCAGGTTCTTC.

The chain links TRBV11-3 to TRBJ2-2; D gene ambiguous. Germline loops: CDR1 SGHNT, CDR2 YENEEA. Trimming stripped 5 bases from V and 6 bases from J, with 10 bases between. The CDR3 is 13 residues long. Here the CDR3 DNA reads TGTGCCAGCAGCAGAGACCCCTCCGGGGAGCTGTTTTTT. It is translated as CASSRDPSGELFF. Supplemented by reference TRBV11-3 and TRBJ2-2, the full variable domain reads EAGVVQSPRYKIIEKKQPVAFWCNPISGHNTLYWYLQNLGQGPELLIRYENEEAVDDSQLPKDRFSAERLKGVDSTLKIQPAELGDSAVYLCASSRDPSGELFFGEGSRLTVL.

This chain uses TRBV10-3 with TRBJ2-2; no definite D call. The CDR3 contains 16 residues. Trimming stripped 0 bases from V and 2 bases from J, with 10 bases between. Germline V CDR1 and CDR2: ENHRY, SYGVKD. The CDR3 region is CAISESKGSNTGELFF. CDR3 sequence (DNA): TGTGCCATCAGTGAGTCGAAGGGCTCCAACACCGGGGAGCTGTTTTTT.

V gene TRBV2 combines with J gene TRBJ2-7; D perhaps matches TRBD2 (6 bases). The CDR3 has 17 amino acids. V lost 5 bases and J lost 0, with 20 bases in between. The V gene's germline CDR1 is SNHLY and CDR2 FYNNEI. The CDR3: CASSRTAGQGGSYEQYF. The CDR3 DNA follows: TGTGCCAGCAGTCGGACCGCTGGGCAGGGAGGCTCCTACGAGCAGTACTTC.

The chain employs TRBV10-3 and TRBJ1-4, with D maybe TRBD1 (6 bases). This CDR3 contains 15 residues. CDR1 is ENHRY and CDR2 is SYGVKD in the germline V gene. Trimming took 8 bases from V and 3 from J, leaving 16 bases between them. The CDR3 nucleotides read TGTGCCATCGCCGAGGGGGGGCAGCCTAATGAAAAACTGTTTTTT. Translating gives CAIAEGGQPNEKLFF.

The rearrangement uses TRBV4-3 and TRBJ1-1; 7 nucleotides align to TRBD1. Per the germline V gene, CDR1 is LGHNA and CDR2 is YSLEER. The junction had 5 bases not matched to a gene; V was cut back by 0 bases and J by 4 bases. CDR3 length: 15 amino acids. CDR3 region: CASSQEEGAITEAFF. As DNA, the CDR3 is TGCGCCAGCAGCCAAGAGGAGGGGGCGATCACTGAAGCTTTCTTT.

The CDR3 reads CASRRQGATGELFF. CDR3 in DNA: TGTGCCAGCCGCCGACAGGGGGCCACCGGGGAGCTGTTTTTT. J is TRBJ2-2 and V is TRBV2, with 10 bases matching TRBD1. Germline V gives CDR1 SNHLY, CDR2 FYNNEI. Unmatched junction bases numbered 4, after V lost 8 bases and J lost 4 bases. CDR3 size: 14 residues.